A selection of T cell receptor beta chains follows, all from one sample in a study of T cells in Graves' hyperthyroidism and ophthalmopathy. TCRdb itself ran the multiplex PCR reads through MiXCR, one entry per CDR3 protein. The repertoire holds fewer than 650,000 distinct CDR3 sequences, with 13% to 15% as singletons. The specimen was blood. The receptors here all came from a woman between 40 and 50 years old with Graves' hyperthyroidism. CDR3s include the opening cysteine and the closing phenylalanine or tryptophan. A D gene is named only where the DNA matches it firmly. A clone size is listed for some rows: how often the clone was seen (once, few, many), or a class if it is expanded.

CDR3 | DNA | J | V | size | D
CASSEAGDSLLTSGIANEQFF | TGTGCCAGCAGTGAAGCGGGGGACAGTCTTCTTACTAGCGGGATAGCAAATGAGCAGTTCTTC | TRBJ2-1 | TRBV6-1 | . | TRBD2
CSMTGASYNEQFF | TGCAGTATGACAGGAGCCTCCTACAATGAGCAGTTCTTC | TRBJ2-1 | TRBV29-1 | few | .
CASSPPGLAGPSTDTQYF | TGTGCCAGCTCACCTCCGGGACTAGCGGGCCCGAGCACAGATACGCAGTATTTT | TRBJ2-3 | TRBV18 | many | TRBD2
CASSSAGDTGELFF | TGCGCCAGCAGCTCTGCGGGAGACACCGGGGAGCTGTTTTTT | TRBJ2-2 | TRBV5-1 | many | TRBD2
CASSGAHQETQYF | TGTGCCAGCAGTGGGGCTCACCAAGAGACCCAGTACTTC | TRBJ2-5 | TRBV2 | . | .
CASSPLVGGTGELFF | TGTGCCAGCAGCCCTCTAGTGGGCGGCACCGGGGAGCTGTTTTTT | TRBJ2-2 | TRBV3-1 | few | .
CASSFTDRDTQYF | TGTGCCAGCAGCTTCACCGACCGGGATACGCAGTATTTT | TRBJ2-3 | TRBV7-3 | many | .
CASSQGGGGSNQPQHF | TGTGCCAGCAGCCAAGGGGGAGGGGGAAGCAATCAGCCCCAGCATTTT | TRBJ1-5 | TRBV3-1 | many | .
CSVSGQGTNYGYTF | TGCAGTGTCTCAGGACAGGGGACTAACTATGGCTACACCTTC | TRBJ1-2 | TRBV20-1 | . | TRBD1
CASSLGGGYYEQYF | TGTGCCAGCAGCTTGGGCGGGGGATACTACGAGCAGTACTTC | TRBJ2-7 | TRBV5-4 | many | TRBD2
CSAPGLAGEPDTQYF | TGCAGTGCTCCTGGACTAGCGGGAGAGCCGGATACGCAGTATTTT | TRBJ2-3 | TRBV20-1 | many | TRBD2
CASKIGQGPNEKLFF | TGTGCCAGCAAGATCGGCCAGGGACCTAATGAAAAACTGTTTTTT | TRBJ1-4 | TRBV5-5 | once | .
CSARGGQGARGGNQPQHF | TGCAGTGCTAGAGGGGGACAGGGGGCGCGTGGGGGCAATCAGCCCCAGCATTTT | TRBJ1-5 | TRBV20-1 | . | TRBD1
CASSPEGRGEQFF | TGTGCCAGCAGTCCAGAGGGCAGGGGTGAGCAGTTCTTC | TRBJ2-1 | TRBV27 | many | .